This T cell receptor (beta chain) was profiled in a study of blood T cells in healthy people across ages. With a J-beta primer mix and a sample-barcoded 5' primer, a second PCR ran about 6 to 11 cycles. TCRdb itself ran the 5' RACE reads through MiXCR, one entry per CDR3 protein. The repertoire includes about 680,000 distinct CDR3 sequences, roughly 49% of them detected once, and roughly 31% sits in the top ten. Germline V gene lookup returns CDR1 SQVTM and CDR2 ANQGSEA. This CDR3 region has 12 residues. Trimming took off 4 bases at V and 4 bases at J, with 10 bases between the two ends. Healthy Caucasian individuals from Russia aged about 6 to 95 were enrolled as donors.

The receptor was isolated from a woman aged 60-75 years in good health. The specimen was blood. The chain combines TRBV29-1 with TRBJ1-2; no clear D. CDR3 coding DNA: TGCAGCGTTGTAGGCACAGCCTATGGCTACACCTTC. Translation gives CSVVGTAYGYTF. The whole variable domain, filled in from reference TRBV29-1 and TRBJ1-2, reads SAVISQKPSRDICQRGTSLTIQCQVDSQVTMMFWYRQQPGQSLTLIATANQGSEATYESGFVIDKFPISRPNLTFSTLTVSNMSPEDSSIYLCSVVGTAYGYTFGSGTRLTVV.